Given below is one T cell receptor (beta chain) in context. Some clones are missing from TCRdb's copy, which holds only in-frame ones; the method was immunoSEQ multiplex PCR. The top ten hold more than 10% of the sample, which has 130,000 to 150,000 clones, 88% seen once. Germline CDR1 reads SGHRS; CDR2 reads YFSETQ. The V end was cut by 5 bases, the J end by 4 bases, with 15 bases between. This CDR3 is built from 14 residues. These data are taken from a study of radiation and T cells in renal cell carcinoma. Regarding time point: baseline pretreatment blood. Indicated treatment: 15 Gy SBRT to primary tumor, nephrectomy 4 weeks later.

The TCR originated in a woman aged 50 to 60 with renal cell carcinoma. The sequenced sample was blood, obtained from a patient whose treatment included radiotherapy and nephrectomy. The chain uses TRBV5-1 and TRBJ2-5, with a weak D call TRBD2 (5 bases). CDR3 sequence reads: CASSPRPRGETQYF. The CDR3 DNA is TGCGCCAGCAGTCCGCGCCCCCGGGGAGAGACCCAGTACTTC.